Included here is one T cell receptor (beta chain) sequence, with context. Its antigen remains unidentified. There are no base qualities to consult, and no much larger clone falls within one base. This sample stems from a study of lymphopenia after photon versus proton radiotherapy (dated by TCRdb to between 2017 and 2020). With respect to the entire study: Photon and proton radiation therapy were compared by the study for their immunological effects in patients with gastrointestinal tumors who developed high-grade lymphopenia. The roughly 20 patients in the cohort had gastrointestinal tumors, were treated with either photon or proton therapy, and subsequently developed lymphopenia. The study was designed to characterize how the impact on the immune system differs between the two radiation modalities.

The paper as a whole reports these results and caveats: The survival association was assessed only in patients who died, and the authors presented better survival with proton therapy as a possibility rather than a demonstrated result. Proton-treated patients stayed relatively stable during treatment, while photon-treated patients lost naive T cells and TCR diversity and gained effector/memory populations. Once the lymphocyte count had reached its nadir, the repertoires of photon-treated patients showed oligoclonal expansion, particularly of CD8+ Temra cells, and this expansion drove the decline in diversity. Across the cohort, a larger post-nadir drop in TCR diversity was inversely correlated with overall survival time among patients who died.

CDR1 LNHDA and CDR2 SQIVND are derived from the germline V gene (reference sequence). From the cysteine through the phenylalanine, the CDR3 covers 12 amino acids. The DNA shown is the 36-base CDR3, in frame from base 1. Trimming costs V 7 bases and J 14 bases, and their ends lie 15 bases apart. Receptor libraries were prepared by the immunoSEQ multiplex PCR assay. T cell repertoires were profiled with deep sequencing of rearranged TCR beta loci together with multiparametric flow cytometry. What TCRdb holds here is the immuneACCESS table cut down to in-frame rearrangements. Part of the clones is not present; checked against another copy, under half of the missing clones reflect an unresolved V gene, and the others are unexplained. Across this sample there are around 29,000 clones, with nearly 85% seen only once. The ten largest clones take up around 13% of the sample.

Recombination linked TRBV19 to TRBJ1-6; the D gene cannot be named for sure. Sequenced here: peripheral blood, sampled from a patient treated with proton-based radiotherapy. The TCR originated in a woman aged 65 to 85 with pancreatic cancer. Read as DNA, the sequence is TGTGCCAGTAACGTGGTAGGAAGCACCCTCCACTTT. Protein translation: CASNVVGSTLHF. The entire variable domain, with the stretches around the CDR3 drawn from the reference TRBV19 and TRBJ1-6 proteins, is DGGITQSPKYLFRKEGQNVTLSCEQNLNHDAMYWYRQDPGQGLRLIYYSQIVNDFQKGDIAEGYSVSREKKESFPLTVTSAQKNPTAFYLCASNVVGSTLHFGNGTRLTVT.